This T cell receptor (beta chain) was profiled in a study of breast tumors, draining lymph nodes, adjacent tissues. Study-wide points: Tumor T cell lymph node origin was a supported hypothesis, not proven. Tumor and nontumor repertoires were significantly more similar in luminal-like than in basal-like breast cancer. Tumor repertoires ranked between lymph nodes and nontumor tissue in diversity, with V and J gene preferences. Data fit most tumor T cells coming from lymph node, expanding in tumor.

Axillary draining lymph nodes of breast cancer patients supplied the node samples. TCRdb re-derived calls from the multiplex PCR reads in MiXCR, one entry per CDR3 protein. The table lists 200,000 or so distinct CDR3 sequences, around 29% of them singletons, with 4% to 4.5% in the top ten. This clonotype was counted ten times or more. What it binds is unknown. The CDR3 extends over 17 amino acids. The junction had 8 bases not matched to a gene; V was cut back by 6 bases and J by 4 bases. Germline V CDR1 and CDR2: SNHLY, FYNNEI. Source material: axillary lymph node tissue. The sequence was collected from a female donor with breast cancer. Some clones in this sample may be carry-over from other donors' samples. The V call is TRBV2, the J call TRBJ2-1, with TRBD2 matching 14 bases. The CDR3 DNA sequence: TGTGCCAGCAGGCCCCCGGGACTAGCGGGGGCATACAATGAGCAGTTCTTC. Its translation: CASRPPGLAGAYNEQFF.